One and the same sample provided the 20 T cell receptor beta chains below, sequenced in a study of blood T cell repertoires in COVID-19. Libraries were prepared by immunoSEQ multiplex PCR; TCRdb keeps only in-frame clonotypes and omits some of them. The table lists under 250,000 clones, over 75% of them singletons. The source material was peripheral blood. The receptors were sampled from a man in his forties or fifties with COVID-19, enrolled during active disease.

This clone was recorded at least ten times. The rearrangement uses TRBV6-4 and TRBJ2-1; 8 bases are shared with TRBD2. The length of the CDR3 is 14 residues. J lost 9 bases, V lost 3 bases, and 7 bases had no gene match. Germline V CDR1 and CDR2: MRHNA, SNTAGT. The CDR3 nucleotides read TGTGCCAGCAGTGAGAAGCGGGAGACCGCTGAGCAGTTCTTC. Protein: CASSEKRETAEQFF.

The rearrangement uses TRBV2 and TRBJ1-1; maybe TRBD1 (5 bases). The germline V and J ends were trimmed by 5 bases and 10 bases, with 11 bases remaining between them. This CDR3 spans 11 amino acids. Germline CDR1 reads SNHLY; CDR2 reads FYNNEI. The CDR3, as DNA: TGTGCCAGCAGTCGCGACAGCTCAGCTTTCTTT. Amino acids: CASSRDSSAFF.

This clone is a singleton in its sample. The CDR3 nucleotides read TGTGCCACCCGACCGGGACAGACTAATTCACCCCTCCACTTT. It encodes CATRPGQTNSPLHF. This chain joins TRBV15 and TRBJ1-6; 7 bases align to TRBD1. The CDR3 length is 14 residues. Germline CDR1 is LNHNV and CDR2 is YYDKDF (reference sequence). V lost 8 bases to trimming and J lost 6 bases; unmatched junction nucleotides: 7.

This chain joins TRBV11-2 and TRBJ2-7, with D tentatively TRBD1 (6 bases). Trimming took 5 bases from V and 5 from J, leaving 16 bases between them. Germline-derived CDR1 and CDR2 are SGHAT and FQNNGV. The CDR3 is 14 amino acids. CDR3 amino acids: CASSIPTGAHEQYF. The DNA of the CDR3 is TGTGCCAGCAGCATCCCGACAGGCGCCCACGAGCAGTACTTC.

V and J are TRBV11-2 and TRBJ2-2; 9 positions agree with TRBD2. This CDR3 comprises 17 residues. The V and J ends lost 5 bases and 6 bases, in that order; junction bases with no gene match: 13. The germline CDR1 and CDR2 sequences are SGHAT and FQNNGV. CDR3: CASSPVSGSVAPGELFF. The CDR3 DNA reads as TGTGCCAGCAGCCCCGTTAGCGGGAGTGTTGCACCCGGGGAGCTGTTTTTT.

For the CDR3, the DNA is TGTGCCAGCAGTGAGTCCGACAGGGGCTATGGCTACACCTTC. Its translation: CASSESDRGYGYTF. V and J are TRBV6-4 and TRBJ1-2; TRBD1 matches at 8 bases. The CDR3 is made up of 14 amino acids. Germline V lookup: CDR1 MRHNA, CDR2 SNTAGT. V trimming: 3 bases; J trimming: 4 bases; junction bases outside the gene matches: 4.

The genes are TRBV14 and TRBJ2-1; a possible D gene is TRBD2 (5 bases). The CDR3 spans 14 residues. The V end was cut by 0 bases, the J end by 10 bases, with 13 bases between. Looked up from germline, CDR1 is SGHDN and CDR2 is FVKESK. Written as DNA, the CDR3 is TGTGCCAGCAGCCAAGATCGTCGCAGCGGCGAGCAGTTCTTC. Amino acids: CASSQDRRSGEQFF.

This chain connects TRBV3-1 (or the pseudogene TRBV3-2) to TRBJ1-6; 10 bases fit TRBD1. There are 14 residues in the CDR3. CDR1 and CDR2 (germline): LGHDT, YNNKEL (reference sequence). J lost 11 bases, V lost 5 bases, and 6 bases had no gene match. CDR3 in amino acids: CASSDRDRGPPLHF. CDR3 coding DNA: TGTGCCAGCAGCGACCGGGACAGGGGTCCACCCCTCCACTTT.

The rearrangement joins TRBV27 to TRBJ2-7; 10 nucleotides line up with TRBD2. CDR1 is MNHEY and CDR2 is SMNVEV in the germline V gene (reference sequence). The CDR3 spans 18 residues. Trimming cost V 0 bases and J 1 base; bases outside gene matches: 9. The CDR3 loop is CASSLSPTRTSGSYEQYF. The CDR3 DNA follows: TGTGCCAGCAGTTTATCCCCTACCCGGACTAGCGGATCCTACGAGCAGTACTTC.

CDR3 sequence reads: CAISDKPGTTYNEQFF. As DNA, the CDR3 is TGTGCCATCAGTGACAAACCCGGGACAACCTACAATGAGCAGTTCTTC. The chain couples TRBV10-3 to TRBJ2-1; TRBD1 is a possible D gene (6 bases). CDR3 size: 16 residues. Germline lookup yields CDR1 ENHRY and CDR2 SYGVKD. Between the trimmed V and J ends, which lost 3 bases and 2 bases, there was a span of 14 bases.

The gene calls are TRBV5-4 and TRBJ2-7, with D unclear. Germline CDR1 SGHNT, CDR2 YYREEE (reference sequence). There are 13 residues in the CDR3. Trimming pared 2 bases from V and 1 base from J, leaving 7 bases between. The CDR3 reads CASSFSRSYEQYF. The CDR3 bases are TGTGCCAGCAGCTTTTCGCGATCCTACGAGCAGTACTTC.

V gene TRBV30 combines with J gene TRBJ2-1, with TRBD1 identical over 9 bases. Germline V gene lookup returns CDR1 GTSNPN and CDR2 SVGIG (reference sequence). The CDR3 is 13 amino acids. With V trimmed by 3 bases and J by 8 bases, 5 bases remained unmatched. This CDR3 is CAWRGQGGDEQFF. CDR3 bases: TGTGCCTGGAGGGGACAGGGTGGCGATGAGCAGTTCTTC.

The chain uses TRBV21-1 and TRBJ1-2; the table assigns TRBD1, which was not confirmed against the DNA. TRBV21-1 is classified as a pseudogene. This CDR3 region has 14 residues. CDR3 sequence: CASSKEGQGQGYTF. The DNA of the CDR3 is TGTGCCAGCAGCAAAGAAGGACAGGGTCAGGGCTACACCTTC.

The CDR3 DNA sequence: TGTGCCAGCAGCTTAACAGGGCCAGATACGCAGTATTTT. Amino acids: CASSLTGPDTQYF. The chain links TRBV5-4 to TRBJ2-3; maybe TRBD1 (6 bases). Trimming stripped 2 bases from V and 4 bases from J, with 8 bases between. The germline V gene encodes CDR1 SGHNT and CDR2 YYREEE (reference sequence). The CDR3 covers 13 residues.

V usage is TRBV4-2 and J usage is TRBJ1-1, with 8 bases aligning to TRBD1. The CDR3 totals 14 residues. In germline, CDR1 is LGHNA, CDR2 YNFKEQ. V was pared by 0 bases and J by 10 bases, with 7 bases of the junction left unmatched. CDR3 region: CASSQEGQALGAFF. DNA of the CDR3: TGTGCCAGCAGCCAAGAGGGACAGGCCCTGGGAGCTTTCTTT.

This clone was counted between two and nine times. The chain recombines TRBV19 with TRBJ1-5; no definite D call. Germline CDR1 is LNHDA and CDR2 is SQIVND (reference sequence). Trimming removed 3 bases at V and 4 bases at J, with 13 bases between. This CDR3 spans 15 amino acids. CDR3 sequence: CASSIGRGGNQPQHF. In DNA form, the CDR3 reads TGTGCCAGTAGTATCGGCCGCGGAGGGAATCAGCCCCAGCATTTT.

The CDR3 protein is CASSLLGTENTGELFF. The CDR3 coding sequence is TGTGCCAGCAGTTTATTAGGGACAGAGAACACCGGGGAGCTGTTTTTT. V and J are TRBV6-6 and TRBJ2-2; 7 nucleotides agree with TRBD1. Germline V CDR1 and CDR2: MNHNY, SVGAGI (reference sequence). The V gene end was trimmed by 4 bases and the J gene end by 1 base; junction bases not matched to a gene: 6. There are 16 residues in the CDR3.

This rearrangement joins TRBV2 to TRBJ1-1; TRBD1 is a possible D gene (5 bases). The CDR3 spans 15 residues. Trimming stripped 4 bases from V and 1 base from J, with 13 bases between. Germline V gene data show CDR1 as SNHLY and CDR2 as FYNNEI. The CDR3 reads CASSVRVVANTEAFF. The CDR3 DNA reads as TGTGCCAGCAGTGTCAGGGTGGTCGCGAACACTGAAGCTTTCTTT.

The CDR3 here is CASSLGGTGSLLEQYF. CDR3 in DNA: TGCGCCAGCAGCTTGGGGGGGACAGGGTCACTCCTCGAGCAGTACTTC. The chain combines TRBV5-1 with TRBJ2-7, with 9 bases aligning to TRBD1. J lost 6 bases, V lost 0 bases, and 10 bases had no gene match. This CDR3 has 16 residues. Germline V CDR1 and CDR2: SGHRS, YFSETQ. The variable domain in full, with the rest retrieved from reference TRBV5-1 and TRBJ2-7, is KAGVTQTPRYLIKTRGQQVTLSCSPISGHRSVSWYQQTPGQGLQFLFEYFSETQRNKGNFPGRFSGRQFSNSRSEMNVSTLELGDSALYLCASSLGGTGSLLEQYFGPGTRLTVT.

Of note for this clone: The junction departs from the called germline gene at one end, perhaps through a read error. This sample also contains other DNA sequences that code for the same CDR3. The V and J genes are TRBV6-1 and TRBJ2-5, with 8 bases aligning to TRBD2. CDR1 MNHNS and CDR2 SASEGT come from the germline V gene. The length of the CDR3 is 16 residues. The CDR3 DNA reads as TGTGCCCGCAGTGACGGGGGGCGGGGGGCTGGGGAGACCCAGTACTTC. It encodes CARSDGGRGAGETQYF.